This paragraph reports one T cell receptor beta chain. The antigen is undetermined. These data originate in a study of beta chain features in type 1 diabetes. Study-wide context: The examined sorted cells totaled about 110 million across samples.

Broader study findings: The study found fewer insertions and more deletions at VDJ junctions in type 1 diabetes patients.

Trimming cost V 5 bases and J 6 bases; bases outside gene matches: 10. The CDR3 has 16 residues. Germline V CDR1 and CDR2: SNHLY, FYNNEI. Investigators reverse transcribed all isolated RNA, so they sequenced expressed TCRB transcripts. Some clones are missing from TCRdb's copy, which holds only in-frame ones; the method was immunoSEQ multiplex PCR. Of about 260,000 clones in the sample, roughly 70% were seen once. The V and J genes are TRBV2 and TRBJ2-7; 13 bases are shared with TRBD2. The source is a man aged 25 to 45 in good health. Sequencing was performed on naive CD4+ T cells from blood. In DNA form, the CDR3 reads TGTGCCAGCAGTATTTCAGGACTAGCGGGAGCTGGCGAGCAGTACTTC. Protein product: CASSISGLAGAGEQYF.